The entry below gives a single T cell receptor beta chain sequence along with its context. This record belongs to a study of blood T cell repertoires in COVID-19. Using immunoSEQ multiplex PCR, the repertoire was profiled, and TCRdb retains in-frame clones only, with some absent. The sample lists 150,000 to 200,000 clones, 81% occurring once. The germline V and J ends were trimmed by 0 bases and 3 bases, with 6 bases remaining between them. The CDR3 loop spans 14 amino acids. CDR1 and CDR2 from the germline V gene are SGHTS and YDEGEE. The V call is TRBV5-8, the J call TRBJ1-4; D call uncertain. The receptor was derived from a woman aged 40-49 years with COVID-19, enrolled during active disease. The sample was peripheral blood. The CDR3 spells CASSLGLSNEKLFF. The DNA of the CDR3 is TGTGCCAGCAGCTTGGGGCTCTCTAATGAAAAACTGTTTTTT.